This T cell receptor beta chain was captured by sequencing in a study of T-cell reconstitution after alpha-beta-depleted transplantation in children. V dropped 4 bases and J dropped 5 bases, with 13 bases sitting between them. CDR3 length: 13 residues. The germline gives CDR1 SGHRS, CDR2 YFSETQ. Preparation of the TCRbeta library involved a method that used unique molecular identifiers. TCRdb itself ran the PCR reads through MiXCR, one entry per CDR3 protein. The sample consists of about 980,000 distinct CDR3 sequences, under 30% of them appearing once. The V and J genes are TRBV5-1 and TRBJ2-7, with D possibly being TRBD2 (6 bases). The TCR sequence derives from a boy in the first two years of life who had a stem cell transplant for SCID, so the T cells may come from the graft donor. The input for sequencing was PBMCs, mostly from graft donor cells, taken 360 days after TCRalphabeta/CD19-depleted stem cell transplant. Here the CDR3 reads CASSKEGNNEQYF. CDR3 nucleotide sequence: TGCGCCAGCAGCAAGGAGGGGAACAACGAGCAGTACTTC.